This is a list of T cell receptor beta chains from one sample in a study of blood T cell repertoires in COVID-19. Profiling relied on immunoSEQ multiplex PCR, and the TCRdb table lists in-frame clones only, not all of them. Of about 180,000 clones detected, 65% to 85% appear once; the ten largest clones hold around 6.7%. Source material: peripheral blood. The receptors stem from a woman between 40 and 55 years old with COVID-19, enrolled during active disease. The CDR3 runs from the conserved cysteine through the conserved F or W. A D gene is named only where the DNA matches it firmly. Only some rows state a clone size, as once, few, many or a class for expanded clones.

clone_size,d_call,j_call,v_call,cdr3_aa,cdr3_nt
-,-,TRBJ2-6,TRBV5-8,CASSFPRGLKTGANVLTF,TGTGCCAGCAGCTTTCCGCGGGGCCTAAAAACGGGGGCCAACGTCCTGACTTTC
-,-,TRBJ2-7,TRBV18,CASSPLKGTTTYEQYF,TGTGCCAGCTCACCACTTAAAGGTACTACGACCTACGAGCAGTACTTC
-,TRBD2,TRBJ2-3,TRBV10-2,CASSLGTSGSTDTQYF,TGCGCCAGCAGTCTTGGGACTAGCGGAAGCACAGATACGCAGTATTTT
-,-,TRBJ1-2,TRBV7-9,CASSWDNNYGYTF,TGTGCCAGCAGCTGGGACAACAACTATGGCTACACCTTC
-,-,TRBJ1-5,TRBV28,CASSLAGQINQPQHF,TGTGCCAGCAGTTTAGCCGGACAGATCAATCAGCCCCAGCATTTT
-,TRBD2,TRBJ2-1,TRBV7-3,CASSLSGGTYNEQFF,TGTGCCAGCAGCTTGAGCGGGGGTACCTACAATGAGCAGTTCTTC
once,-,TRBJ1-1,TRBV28,CASQFWDFQAFF,TGTGCCAGCCAATTTTGGGACTTCCAAGCTTTCTTT
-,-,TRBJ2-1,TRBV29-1,CSVGQVHEQFF,TGCAGCGTTGGACAGGTTCATGAGCAGTTCTTC
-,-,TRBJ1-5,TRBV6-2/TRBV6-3,CASSYSSRGGNQPQHF,TGTGCCAGCAGTTACTCCTCCAGGGGTGGGAATCAGCCCCAGCATTTT
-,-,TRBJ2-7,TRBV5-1,CASSFSSGATYEQYF,TGCGCCAGCAGCTTTTCATCGGGAGCCACCTACGAGCAGTACTTC
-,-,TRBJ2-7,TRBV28,CASSTTGRLLDEQYF,TGTGCCAGCAGCACCACAGGGAGACTATTGGACGAGCAGTACTTC
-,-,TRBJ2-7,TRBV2,CASTRLAIYEQYF,TGTGCCAGCACTAGGCTAGCGATCTACGAGCAGTACTTC
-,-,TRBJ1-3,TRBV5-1,CASSLRGVSGNTIYF,TGCGCCAGCAGCTTGCGGGGAGTCTCTGGAAACACCATATATTTT
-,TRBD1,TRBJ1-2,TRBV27,CASSLEPDRGHGYTF,TGTGCCAGCAGTTTGGAACCTGACAGGGGACATGGCTACACCTTC
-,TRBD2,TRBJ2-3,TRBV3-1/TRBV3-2,CASRPGTSGFTDTQYF,TGTGCCAGCAGACCCGGGACTAGCGGATTCACAGATACGCAGTATTTT
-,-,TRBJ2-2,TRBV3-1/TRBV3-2,CASSPGRRDTGELFF,TGTGCCAGCAGCCCCGGGAGACGGGACACCGGGGAGCTGTTTTTT
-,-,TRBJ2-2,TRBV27,CASSVTWPGAAPGELFF,TGTGCCAGCAGTGTTACTTGGCCTGGGGCCGCCCCCGGGGAGCTGTTTTTT
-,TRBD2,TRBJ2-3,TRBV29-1,CSVCLSGRGDTQYF,TGCAGCGTTTGCCTTAGCGGGAGAGGAGATACGCAGTATTTT
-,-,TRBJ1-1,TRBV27,CASSLRMNTEAFF,TGTGCCAGCAGTTTGCGGATGAACACTGAAGCTTTCTTT
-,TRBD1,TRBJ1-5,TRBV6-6,CASSTDRGNNQPQHF,TGTGCCAGCAGTACAGACAGGGGTAATAATCAGCCCCAGCATTTT
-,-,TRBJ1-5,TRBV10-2,CASSLRRYDQPQHF,TGCGCCAGCAGTTTGAGGAGGTACGATCAGCCCCAGCATTTT
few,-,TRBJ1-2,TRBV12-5,CASGSIMGAYGYTF,TGTGCTAGTGGTTCGATCATGGGGGCCTATGGCTACACCTTC
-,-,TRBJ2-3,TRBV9,CASSYAAGQHTDTQYF,TGTGCCAGCAGCTACGCAGCAGGTCAACACACAGATACGCAGTATTTT
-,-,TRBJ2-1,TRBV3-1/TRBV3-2,CASSQDGSYNEQFF,TGTGCCAGCAGCCAAGACGGCTCCTACAATGAGCAGTTCTTC
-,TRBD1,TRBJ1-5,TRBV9,CASSLTGGGNQPQHF,TGTGCCAGCAGCTTAACAGGGGGGGGCAATCAGCCCCAGCATTTT
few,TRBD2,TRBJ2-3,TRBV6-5,CASSYITAGGSDTQYF,TGTGCCAGCAGTTACATCACAGCGGGAGGATCCGATACGCAGTATTTT
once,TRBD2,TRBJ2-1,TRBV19,CATLGRGLGYNEQFF,TGTGCCACTTTAGGGAGGGGACTCGGATACAATGAGCAGTTCTTC
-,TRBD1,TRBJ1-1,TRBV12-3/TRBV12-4,CASSRQGSTEAFF,TGTGCCAGCAGTAGACAGGGCTCCACTGAAGCTTTCTTT
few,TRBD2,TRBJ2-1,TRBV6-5,CASSFRGEREFNEQFF,TGTGCCAGCAGTTTCCGGGGGGAGCGGGAGTTCAATGAGCAGTTCTTC
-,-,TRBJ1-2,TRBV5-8,CASSLKQGYGYTF,TGTGCCAGCAGCTTGAAACAGGGCTATGGCTACACCTTC
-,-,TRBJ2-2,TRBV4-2,CASSPGPGDTGELFF,TGTGCCAGCAGCCCCGGTCCGGGAGACACCGGGGAGCTGTTTTTT
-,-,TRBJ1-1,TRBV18,CASSPEGKNTEAFF,TGTGCCAGCTCCCCGGAGGGAAAGAACACTGAAGCTTTCTTT
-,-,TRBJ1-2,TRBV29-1,CSVDTGGNGYTF,TGCAGCGTTGATACCGGGGGGAATGGCTACACCTTC
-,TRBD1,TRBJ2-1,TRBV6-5,CASSRGNEQFF,TGTGCCAGCAGCAGGGGGAATGAGCAGTTCTTC
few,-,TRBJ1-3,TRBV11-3,CASSSCPRVTNTIYF,TGTGCCAGCAGCTCCTGTCCCAGGGTTACAAACACCATATATTTT
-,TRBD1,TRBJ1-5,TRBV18,CASSPGQGLYSNQPQHF,TGTGCCAGCTCACCAGGACAGGGACTATATAGCAATCAGCCCCAGCATTTT
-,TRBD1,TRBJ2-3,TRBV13,CASSFRTTGGIDTQYF,TGTGCCAGCAGCTTTAGAACGACAGGGGGGATAGATACGCAGTATTTT
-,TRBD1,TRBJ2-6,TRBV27,CASTQGQGSNVLTF,TGTGCCAGCACCCAAGGACAGGGGTCAAACGTCCTGACTTTC
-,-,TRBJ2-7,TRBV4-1,CASSQVRGPSYEQYF,TGCGCCAGCAGCCAAGTTCGAGGGCCCTCCTACGAGCAGTACTTC
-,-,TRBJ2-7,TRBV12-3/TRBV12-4,CASSRRQDRKQYF,TGTGCCAGCAGTAGAAGACAGGATCGGAAGCAGTACTTC
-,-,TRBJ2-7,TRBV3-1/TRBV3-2,CASSQADSRDRQYF,TGTGCCAGCAGCCAAGCGGACTCTAGAGACCGGCAGTACTTC
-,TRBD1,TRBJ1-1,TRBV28,CATGGGGYTEAFF,TGTGCCACAGGGGGAGGCGGGTACACTGAAGCTTTCTTT
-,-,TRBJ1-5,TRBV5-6,CASSLGASILYQPQHF,TGTGCCAGCAGCTTGGGCGCAAGTATCCTCTATCAGCCCCAGCATTTT
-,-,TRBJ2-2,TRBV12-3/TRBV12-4,CASRAPAGELFF,TGTGCCTCTCGTGCGCCGGCCGGGGAGCTGTTTTTT
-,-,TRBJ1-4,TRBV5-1,CASSLDPGLAEKLFF,TGCGCCAGCAGCTTGGACCCCGGCCTAGCTGAAAAACTGTTTTTT
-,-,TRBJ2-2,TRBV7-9,CASSPYPVAGELFF,TGTGCCAGCAGCCCGTATCCGGTTGCCGGGGAGCTGTTTTTT
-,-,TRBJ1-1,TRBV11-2,CASSARQSYTEAFF,TGTGCCAGCAGCGCCAGACAGTCTTACACTGAAGCTTTCTTT
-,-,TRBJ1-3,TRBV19,CASRHGGLSGNTIYF,TGTGCCAGCAGGCACGGAGGACTCTCTGGAAACACCATATATTTT
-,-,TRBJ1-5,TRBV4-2,CASSQVLGTVNQPQHF,TGTGCCAGCAGCCAAGTCCTGGGCACAGTTAATCAGCCCCAGCATTTT
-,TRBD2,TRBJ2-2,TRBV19,CASRITGGGAGELFF,TGTGCCAGTAGGATCACCGGCGGGGGGGCCGGGGAGCTGTTTTTT
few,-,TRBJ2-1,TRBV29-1,CSVGTGSRWGRLGSNEQFF,TGCAGCGTTGGAACAGGTAGTCGGTGGGGGAGGCTCGGGTCGAATGAGCAGTTCTTC
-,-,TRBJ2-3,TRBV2,CAIASRSPDTQYF,TGTGCCATCGCATCCCGGTCCCCAGATACGCAGTATTTT
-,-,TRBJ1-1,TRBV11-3,CASSFSKNTEAFF,TGTGCCAGCAGCTTTTCCAAGAACACTGAAGCTTTCTTT
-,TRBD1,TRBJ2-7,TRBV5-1,CASSLLGQGLGEQYF,TGCGCCAGCAGCTTGCTCGGACAGGGGTTGGGGGAGCAGTACTTC
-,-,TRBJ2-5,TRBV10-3,CATHGETRGETQYF,TGTGCCACCCATGGGGAGACCAGGGGAGAGACCCAGTACTTC
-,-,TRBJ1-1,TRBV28,CASSFPAGDTEAFF,TGTGCCAGCAGTTTCCCCGCAGGGGACACTGAAGCTTTCTTT
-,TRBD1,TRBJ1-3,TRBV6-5,CAPEGTDSGNTIYF,TGTGCCCCTGAAGGGACAGATAGTGGAAACACCATATATTTT
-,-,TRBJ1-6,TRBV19,CASSIGGGNNSPLHF,TGTGCCAGTAGTATCGGTGGGGGGAATAATTCACCCCTCCACTTT
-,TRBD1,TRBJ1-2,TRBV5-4,CASSLEQGAYGYTF,TGTGCCAGCAGCTTGGAACAGGGGGCGTATGGCTACACCTTC
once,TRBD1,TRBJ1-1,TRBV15,CATSRGTDGTEAFF,TGTGCCACCAGCAGGGGGACAGATGGAACTGAAGCTTTCTTT